This TCR beta chain was recovered during a study of beta chain features in type 1 diabetes (dated by TCRdb to the late 2010s). Background on the whole study: Patients and healthy donors did not differ in mean age, gender distribution, total cell number or subset yield. In the study, TCRB repertoires of sorted circulating CD4+ T cell subsets from recently diagnosed type 1 diabetes patients were compared with those of matched healthy donors. Across all samples, roughly 110,000,000 sorted cells were examined, and cell number per subset correlated strongly with RNA yield. Whereas all 30 or so donors provided naive and central memory subsets, regulatory and stem cell-like memory subsets were isolated from just 8 patients and about 8 healthy donors. The investigation overall reported the following: Because cDNA was sequenced instead of genomic DNA, activated cells with high expression could be over-represented, although the groups did not differ in activation or CD3 levels. At VDJ recombination sites, patients with type 1 diabetes made fewer insertions and deleted more nucleotides, a pattern implying thymic rearrangement abnormalities. Naive, central memory and regulatory TCRB repertoires appeared more similar among patients than among healthy donors. Because small numbers of individuals were included in the HLA sub-analyses, any influence of HLA type on TCRB rearrangement was left unresolved. Shorter templates might have been favored by PCR, but patient and control samples were amplified and corrected together, so both groups would have been affected equally by any skew. Type 1 diabetes patients showed a moderate but significant shortening of TCRB CDR3 length in all four CD4+ subsets.

Points on this clone: This receptor's antigen is unknown. It has no much larger one-base neighbor in the sample; base qualities were not kept.

The entire isolated RNA was reverse transcribed using the High Capacity cDNA Reverse Transcription Kit, and thus expressed TCRB transcripts were sequenced. Deep immunoSEQ sequencing was performed on naive, central memory and regulatory T cell samples, with an average of roughly 3.3 million total reads per sample. Sorted cells were lysed in RLT buffer and RNA was extracted with DNase-treated RNeasy Micro or Mini kits, depending on cell number. Each cell subset was processed on its own to prevent cross-contamination, while patient and healthy donor samples were processed together. Using the immunoSEQ multiplex PCR, TCRB sequences were amplified from cDNA into 87-bp fragments spanning the CDR3 region. Sequencing of the amplicons was done on the Illumina HiSeq platform. For the original study's pipeline: Synthetic template baselines were used to correct PCR bias computationally, reads within Hamming distance 2 were collapsed together, and singletons that could not be merged were discarded. Reads were aligned against IMGT to assign V, D and J genes, CDR3 length and insertions or deletions at six rearrangement sites. Within each subset, clonotype counts were normalized to the number of sorted cells before true diversity and Gini coefficients were calculated with the tcR R package. Repertoire sharing was quantified using the overlap coefficient calculated on TCRB nucleotide sequences. Out-of-frame TCRB sequences from naive cells were analyzed to stand in for the pre-selection repertoire. Here the immuneACCESS table is served through TCRdb, limited to in-frame sequences with V and J called. Missing clones are a known gap in these copies; in checked studies unresolved V genes cover under half, and the rest lacks a known reason. V, J and clone size were drawn from that table, and D and trimming were deduced from the DNA. This sample has about 250,000 clones in its table, and around 14% of those were observed once. Of the sample, more than 0.02% falls within the top ten clones.

Each donor gave one peripheral blood draw, averaging approximately 0.12 L, which was collected into heparinised tubes. Naive, central memory, regulatory and stem cell-like memory CD4+ T cells were sorted on a BD FACSAria II using a panel including CD45RO, CCR7, CD25, CD127, CD95 and CD27. Purity was above 95% for every sorted population. PBMCs were separated immediately by Lymphoprep density gradient centrifugation and were stained directly, without being cultured. So that batch effects would be minimized, each experiment stained and sorted samples in pairs, pairing one healthy donor with one patient. V is cut back by 3 bases and J by 8 bases, with 8 bases in the junction unmatched. CDR1 and CDR2 were assigned from the germline V gene as KGHSH and LQKENI. Reading from cysteine to phenylalanine, the CDR3 counts 15 amino acids. Only the CDR3 DNA is retained, 45 bases long and in frame from the first base.

Sequencing was performed on naive CD4+ T cells from blood. The cell subset or site label on this specimen signifies: true naive CD4+ T cells. Recombination connected TRBV18 to TRBJ1-4, with 8 bases aligning to TRBD1. The TCR was taken from a woman aged 40 to 50 in good health. The CDR3 region: CASSPSGGAEEKLFF. The DNA sequence follows: TGTGCCAGCTCACCCTCAGGGGGCGCGGAAGAAAAACTGTTTTTT.